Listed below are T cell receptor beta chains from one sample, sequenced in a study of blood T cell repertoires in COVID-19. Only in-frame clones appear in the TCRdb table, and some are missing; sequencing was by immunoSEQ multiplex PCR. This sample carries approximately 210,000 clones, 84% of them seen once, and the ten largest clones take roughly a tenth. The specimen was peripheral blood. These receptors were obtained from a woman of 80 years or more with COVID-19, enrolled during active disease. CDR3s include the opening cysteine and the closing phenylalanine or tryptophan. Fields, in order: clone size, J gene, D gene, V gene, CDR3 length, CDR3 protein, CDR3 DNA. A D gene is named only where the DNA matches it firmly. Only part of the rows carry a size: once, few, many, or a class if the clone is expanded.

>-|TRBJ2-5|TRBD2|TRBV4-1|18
CASSQFRVGGGDQETQYF
TGCGCCAGCAGCCAGTTCCGCGTCGGCGGGGGGGACCAAGAGACCCAGTACTTC
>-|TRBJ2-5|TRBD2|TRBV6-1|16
CASSEGGAGLPETQYF
TGTGCCAGCAGTGAAGGGGGAGCGGGGCTCCCAGAGACCCAGTACTTC
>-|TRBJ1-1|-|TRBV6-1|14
CASSETRGRTEAFF
TGTGCCAGCAGTGAAACCAGGGGTAGGACTGAAGCTTTCTTT
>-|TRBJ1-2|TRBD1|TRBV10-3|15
CAISESPGQVYGYTF
TGTGCCATCAGTGAGTCCCCCGGACAGGTCTATGGCTACACCTTC
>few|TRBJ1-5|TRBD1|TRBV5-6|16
CASSLMTGAMVQPQHF
TGTGCCAGCAGCTTAATGACAGGGGCGATGGTTCAGCCCCAGCATTTT
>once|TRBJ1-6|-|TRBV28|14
CASSFYLANSPLHF
TGTGCCAGCAGTTTCTACTTAGCTAATTCACCCCTCCACTTT
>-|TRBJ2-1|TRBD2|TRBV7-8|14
CASSRTGTSGEQFF
TGTGCCAGCAGCCGTACCGGGACTAGCGGGGAGCAGTTCTTC
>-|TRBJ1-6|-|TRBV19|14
CASSMATPNSPLHF
TGTGCCAGTAGTATGGCAACCCCTAATTCACCCCTCCACTTT
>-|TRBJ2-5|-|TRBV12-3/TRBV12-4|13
CASSLWQQETQYF
TGTGCCAGCAGTTTATGGCAGCAAGAGACCCAGTACTTC
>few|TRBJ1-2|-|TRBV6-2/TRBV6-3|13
CASSQPGPAGYTF
TGTGCCAGCAGTCAACCGGGTCCGGCGGGCTACACCTTC
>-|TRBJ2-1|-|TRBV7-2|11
CASSPYNEQFF
TGTGCCAGCAGCCCCTATAATGAGCAGTTCTTC
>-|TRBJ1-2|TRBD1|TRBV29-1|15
CSVERVSTGDGGYTF
TGCAGCGTTGAAAGGGTTTCTACAGGGGACGGTGGCTACACCTTC
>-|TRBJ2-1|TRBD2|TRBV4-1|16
CASSQALAGGYNEQFF
TGCGCCAGCAGCCAGGCATTGGCGGGGGGCTACAATGAGCAGTTCTTC
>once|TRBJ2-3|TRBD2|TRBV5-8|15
CASSFGDYLTDTQYF
TGTGCCAGCAGCTTCGGGGACTACCTCACAGATACGCAGTATTTT
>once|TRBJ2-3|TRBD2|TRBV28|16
CASSSLAGSSTDTQYF
TGTGCCAGCAGTAGCTTAGCGGGGTCTAGCACAGATACGCAGTATTTT
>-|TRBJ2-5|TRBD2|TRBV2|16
CASSYGGSGAGETQYF
TGTGCCAGCAGTTATGGGGGGAGCGGGGCGGGAGAGACCCAGTACTTC
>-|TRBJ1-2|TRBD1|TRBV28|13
CASSHRDRVSYTF
TGTGCCAGCAGTCACCGGGACAGGGTGAGCTACACCTTC
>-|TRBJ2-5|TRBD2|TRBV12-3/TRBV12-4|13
CASSRGGGETQYF
TGTGCCAGCAGCCGCGGGGGAGGAGAGACCCAGTACTTC
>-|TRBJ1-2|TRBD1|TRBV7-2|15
CASSFYTGESYGYTF
TGTGCCAGCAGCTTCTACACAGGGGAAAGCTATGGCTACACCTTC
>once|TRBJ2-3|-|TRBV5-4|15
CASSLVSTRSGTQYF
TGTGCCAGCAGCTTGGTCTCGACCCGAAGCGGTACGCAGTATTTT
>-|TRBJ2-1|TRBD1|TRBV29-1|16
CSVDERDRKNDDEQFF
TGCAGCGTTGATGAGAGGGACAGAAAAAATGATGATGAGCAGTTCTTC